One TCR beta chain is described in this entry. There are a few counts of this clone. The antigen it binds to is not known. Per-base qualities were not stored, and no clone one base away is much larger. The library relied on the immunoSEQ multiplex PCR assay. For the multiplex PCR, a mixture combining 60 forward primers for TCR Vbeta segments and 13 reverse primers for TCR Jbeta segments was used. The CDR3 region of rearranged TCR beta genes was amplified from genomic DNA by a multiplex PCR assay. On the Illumina HiSeq System, the amplified TCR beta libraries were sequenced as 87-base-pair reads. For the original study's pipeline: Across the 670 or so repertoires, a later analysis counted 80 million or so unique TCR beta chains, approximately 12 million of which were shared by at least two donors. Raw reads were error-corrected and collapsed into unique sequences by a nearest-neighbor algorithm in which closely related sequences were merged to remove PCR and sequencing errors. CDR3 sequences were aligned to IMGT reference sequences to assign V, D and J gene segments. For a sequence to be retained, at least a six-nucleotide match to both a V gene segment and a J gene segment was required. A rearrangement was called productive if the CDR3 had no stop codons and remained in frame with V and J, and every other rearrangement was called non-productive. Following IMGT convention, CDR3 was defined as the stretch from the second conserved V-encoded cysteine up to the conserved J-encoded phenylalanine. In an earlier analysis of 500 to 650 of the donors, sequences lacking an unambiguous match to a single V gene segment were excluded. In an earlier analysis of 587 of the donors, V segments were called functional above 56.7% productive rearrangements and were called segregating when the between-donor standard deviation exceeded 5%. A statistical classification framework was built to diagnose cytomegalovirus status from the catalog of TCR beta chain sequences. A later analysis assigned V and J genes by comparing TCR nucleotide sequences with IMGT/GENE-DB human TR gene sequences. In a later analysis, CDR3 sequences and most-parsimonious VDJ recombination scenarios were assigned using the TCRdist pipeline. In a later analysis, each TCR beta chain was defined by its CDR3 amino acid sequence together with its V-gene family, and reads lacking a unique V-gene family were excluded. To address suspected cross-contamination and a sequencing artifact, a later analysis removed around 600 highly shared, low-generation-probability nucleotide sequences. A later analysis calculated a clonal expansion index for each public chain from normalized within-repertoire ranks of inferred template counts. Generation probabilities in a later analysis came from a VDJ recombination model fitted to out-of-frame rearrangements, and those results were checked against IGoR. A later analysis scored TCR-TCR, TCR-HLA and TCR-CMV co-occurrence with hypergeometric tests, applying a repertoire-size bias correction to TCR pairs. To estimate false discovery rates, a later analysis permuted the HLA or CMV assignments 20 times. A later analysis grouped co-occurring TCRs with DBSCAN, adding TCRdist sequence similarity when clustering within HLA-allele-positive subsets. Repertoires with fewer than 30,000 or more than 120,000 public chains, plus five repertoires with anomalous nucleotide sharing, were excluded from co-occurrence clustering. TCRdb took this table from immuneACCESS and kept in-frame rearrangements with V and J called. Such tables lack part of the clones; where checked against another copy, unresolved V genes explain under half of the gap, and the rest is unexplained. V, J and clone size were drawn from that table, and D and trimming were deduced from the DNA. The sample contains about 170,000 clones, roughly 85% of them found a single time. Jointly, the top ten make up 1% of the sample.

Reading the germline V gene gives CDR1 SNHLY and CDR2 FYNNEI. V is clipped by 6 bases and J by 3 bases, and the sequence between their germline boundaries is 14 bases long. The CDR3 contains 15 residues, cysteine and phenylalanine counted. Of all the DNA, just the CDR3 is kept, 45 bases in frame from base 1. In total, 600 or so healthy bone marrow donors made up the cohort. Cohort members were all nominally healthy when sampled, although unrecorded immune exposures were likely present. The donor tested CMV seronegative and was one of the 352 seronegative cohort members. A peripheral blood sample was provided by each donor, and peripheral blood mononuclear cells were used for TCR beta sequencing. The Qiagen DNeasy Blood Extraction Kit was used to extract genomic DNA from the blood cell samples. The sample comes from a study of cytomegalovirus exposure and HLA in healthy donors (dated by TCRdb to between 2016 and 2019). For context, the study as a whole: An earlier analysis of 587 of the donors reported 276 Gb of sequence data and 95 million to 120 million unique TCR beta sequences obtained from some 200 million T cells. Genome-wide SNP genotypes for about 60% of the 666 donors were used in a later genetic analysis, which treated that subset as a discovery cohort. The study used immunosequencing to profile the T cell repertoires of approximately 690 subjects and linked those repertoires to cytomegalovirus serostatus. The study was designed to test whether signatures of past pathogen exposure could be identified by cataloging public T cell receptors. Donor age, sex, ethnicity and CMV serostatus were collected together with the repertoire data. Because of strong linkage in the cohort, roughly 5 DR-DQ haplotypes were treated as single units for association and clustering. An early release covering roughly 600 HLA-typed donors comprised 300 to 350 gigabases of sequencing data and around 86 million unique TCR sequences. Rather than drawing on any new phenotypic data, the later analysis identified candidate immune exposures from TCR beta sequences and the way those sequences occurred across donors. A separate validation cohort of roughly 130 different subjects was used in addition to the roughly 670-subject first cohort. High-throughput TCR immunosequencing, statistical association of individual TCRs with disease status, and machine learning were combined to predict cytomegalovirus infection status. Of the roughly 400 genotyped donors, 65% to 90% were placed in the genetic ancestry cluster associated with self-reported Caucasian donors. The number of donors typed differed by locus, with roughly 620-640 for A, B, C, DRB1 and DQB1, more than 500 for DQA1, about 610 for DPA1, and around 460 for DPB1. A later analysis re-examined previously published TCR beta repertoires from over 500 donors and added high-resolution HLA genotyping to investigate patterns of TCR occurrence. Class I and class II HLA loci were covered by the typing at four-digit resolution. To decide whether each TCR beta V gene segment behaved as functional or pseudogenic, an earlier analysis of some 600 of the donors relied on high-throughput TCR beta sequencing. On average, roughly 240,000 unique TCR beta nucleotide sequences were sequenced per donor among a few hundred genotyped donors of the cohort, with around 19% of those sequences being non-productive. Every discovery cohort repertoire had been produced on one sequencing platform.

Summary of the overall study and its limitations: A later analysis found that most CMV-associated TCR beta chains appeared HLA-restricted, with HLA associations seemingly driven largely by CMV exposure. Because HLA typing was unavailable for some donors at each locus, only the typed subset was used in association tests. About 15 rarely observed V segments, including chromosome 9 orphons, were excluded from the earlier analysis of several hundred of the donors because counts were too low. A later genetic analysis reported fewer N-insertions in productive TCRs among donors in an Asian-associated ancestry cluster than the roughly 700-donor mean. A further reported finding was that TCR beta sequences accurately predicted the HLA-A and HLA-B alleles for most subjects in the first cohort. A group of highly shared sequence variants was considered likely to be a technical artifact of the sequencing pipeline. Linkage disequilibrium might explain the correlated functional status among segregating V segments, but an unknown experimental factor could not be ruled out. In an earlier analysis of roughly 500 of the donors, most TCR beta V segments appeared in productive rearrangements about 90% or about 30% of the time, broadly matching IMGT annotations. The only immune exposure information available for the cohort was CMV serostatus. The classifier was reported to diagnose cytomegalovirus status with high specificity and sensitivity in both the original and validation cohorts. Roughly uniform sequencing depth across donors was assumed in presence/absence analyses, although this assumption may not hold. According to the authors, the approach could potentially be generalized to other disease states and immunological phenotypes. Several of the top co-occurrence clusters appeared to be linked to parvovirus B19, influenza, CMV and Epstein-Barr virus, according to a later analysis. A total of some 180 TCR beta chains were listed by the study as associated with cytomegalovirus. A few of the identified cytomegalovirus-associated TCR beta chains were confirmed in vitro to be specific for cytomegalovirus antigens. When HLA alleles, especially DR and DQ, strongly co-occurred, attributing TCR associations to individual alleles was difficult. The 87-base-pair reads could not distinguish some IMGT-functional V segments, including TRBV6-2 and TRBV6-3, so those segments were excluded. A later analysis found that TCR association rates varied across HLA loci, with DRB1 alleles showing the most associated TCRs and HLA-C alleles the fewest. While some public TCRs were present in many individuals, most TCR sequences turned up only very rarely across donors. A later genetic analysis associated a missense DCLRE1C variant with V-gene and J-gene trimming of TCR beta chains, and an independent cohort replicated the association. Only TCR beta chains were sequenced in this cohort, and the absence of alpha or paired-chain data limited detectable features. In a later analysis, over 15,000 TCR beta sequences were associated with specific HLA alleles at a false discovery rate of 0.05. A later analysis found that HLA-associated TCR beta chains were more clonally expanded and had lower generation probabilities than equally common non-associated chains.

The V gene is TRBV2 and the J gene is TRBJ2-2, and TRBD2 may be the D gene, going by 6 matching bases. Material for sequencing was PBMCs. The sequence came from a boy aged 2-9 years in good health and CMV-seronegative. The CDR3 region reads CASSHLAQDTGELFF. The DNA reads as follows: TGTGCCAGCAGCCATCTAGCGCAGGACACCGGGGAGCTGTTTTTT.